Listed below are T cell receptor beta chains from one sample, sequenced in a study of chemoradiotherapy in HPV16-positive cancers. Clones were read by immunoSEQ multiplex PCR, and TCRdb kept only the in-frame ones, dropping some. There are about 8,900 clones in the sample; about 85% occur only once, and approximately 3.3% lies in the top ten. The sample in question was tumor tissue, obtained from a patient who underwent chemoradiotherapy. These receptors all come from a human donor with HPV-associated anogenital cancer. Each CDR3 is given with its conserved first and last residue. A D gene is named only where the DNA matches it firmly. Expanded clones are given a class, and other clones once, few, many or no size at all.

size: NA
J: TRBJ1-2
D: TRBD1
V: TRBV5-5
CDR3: CASSPGQGLFYPYGYTF
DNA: TGTGCCAGCAGCCCCGGACAGGGCCTCTTTTATCCCTATGGCTACACCTTC

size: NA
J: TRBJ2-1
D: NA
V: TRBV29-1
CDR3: CSAGQGPDSDNEQFF
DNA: TGCAGCGCTGGCCAGGGTCCTGACAGCGACAATGAGCAGTTCTTC

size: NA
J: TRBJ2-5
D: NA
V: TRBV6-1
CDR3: CASSEKVQGPFVVETQYF
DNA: TGTGCCAGCAGTGAAAAGGTGCAGGGCCCCTTTGTAGTGGAGACCCAGTACTTC

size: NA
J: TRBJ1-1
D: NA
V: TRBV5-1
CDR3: CASSLDHTNTEAFF
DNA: TGCGCCAGCAGCTTGGACCACACGAACACTGAAGCTTTCTTT

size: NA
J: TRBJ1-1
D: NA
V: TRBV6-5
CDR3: CASSYSSVLNTEAFF
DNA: TGTGCCAGCAGTTACTCGAGCGTTTTGAACACTGAAGCTTTCTTT

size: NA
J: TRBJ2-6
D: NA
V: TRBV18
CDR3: CASSPPGAGRGANVLTF
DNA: TGTGCCAGCTCACCACCGGGTGCGGGCCGAGGGGCCAACGTCCTGACTTTC

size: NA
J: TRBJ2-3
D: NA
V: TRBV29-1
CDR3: CSVEGGVSTDTQYF
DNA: TGCAGCGTTGAAGGAGGGGTGAGCACAGATACGCAGTATTTT

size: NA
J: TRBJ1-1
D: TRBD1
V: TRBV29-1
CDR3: CSVDGQGVVKTEAFF
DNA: TGCAGCGTTGACGGACAGGGGGTAGTTAAGACTGAAGCTTTCTTT

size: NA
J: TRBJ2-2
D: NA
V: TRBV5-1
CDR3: CASSSTGGFNTGELFF
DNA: TGCGCCAGCAGCTCAACCGGAGGGTTTAACACCGGGGAGCTGTTTTTT

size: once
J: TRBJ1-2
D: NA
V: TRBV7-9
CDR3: CASSLTGGGGYTF
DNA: TGTGCCAGCAGTTTAACCGGGGGCGGCGGCTACACCTTC

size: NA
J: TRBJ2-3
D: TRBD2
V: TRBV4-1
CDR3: CASSQEGLETQYF
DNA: TGCGCCAGCAGCCAAGAGGGACTAGAGACGCAGTATTTT

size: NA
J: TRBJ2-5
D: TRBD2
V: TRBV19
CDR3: CASSIRLAGDRETQYF
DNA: TGTGCCAGTAGTATACGGCTAGCGGGAGATCGCGAGACCCAGTACTTC

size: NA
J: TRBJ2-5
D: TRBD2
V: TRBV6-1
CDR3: CASSEEPSGAGETQYF
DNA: TGTGCCAGCAGTGAAGAGCCGAGCGGGGCCGGGGAGACCCAGTACTTC

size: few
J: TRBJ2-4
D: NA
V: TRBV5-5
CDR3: CASSLAAGDIQYF
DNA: TGTGCCAGCAGCTTGGCGGCAGGGGACATTCAGTACTTC

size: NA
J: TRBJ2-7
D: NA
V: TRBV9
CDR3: CASSVDPGPGTRNEQYF
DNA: TGTGCCAGCAGCGTAGATCCGGGACCCGGAACGAGGAACGAGCAGTACTTC

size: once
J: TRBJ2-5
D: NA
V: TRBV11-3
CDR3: CASSLGTELLETQYF
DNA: TGTGCCAGCAGCTTAGGGACAGAATTGCTAGAGACCCAGTACTTC